What follows are 19 T cell receptor beta chains derived from one specimen sequenced in a study of blood T cell repertoires in COVID-19. The method was immunoSEQ multiplex PCR; TCRdb's version includes in-frame clones alone and lacks a portion of them. This sample has about 120,000 clones, with approximately 85% found just once. Sequencing was performed on peripheral blood. The receptors come from a woman aged 55-70 years with COVID-19, enrolled during active disease.

The CDR3 loop reads CASSPDGGFSNTGELFF. CDR3 coding DNA: TGTGCCAGCAGCCCCGATGGGGGCTTTTCGAACACCGGGGAGCTGTTTTTT. The chain is built from TRBV7-6 and TRBJ2-2, with D maybe TRBD1 (6 bases). The CDR3 is 17 amino acids. Germline V gives CDR1 SGHVS, CDR2 FNYEAQ. V lost 5 bases to trimming and J lost 0 bases, with 16 bases between them.

The CDR3 region has the DNA TGTGCCAGCAGCTCTAGGACTAGCGGCCCCTCGGATACGCAGTATTTT. This encodes CASSSRTSGPSDTQYF. The J gene is TRBJ2-3, the V gene TRBV7-9, with 10 bases identical to TRBD2. CDR3 size: 16 residues. V was pared by 4 bases and J by 6 bases, with 10 bases of the junction left unmatched. CDR1 is SEHNR, CDR2 FQNEAQ, per germline (reference sequence).

This sequence joins TRBV2 and TRBJ1-1; possibly TRBD1 for D (5 bases). The V gene lost 3 bases and the J gene lost 6 bases, with 5 bases spanning the gap. Germline CDR1 SNHLY, CDR2 FYNNEI. There are 11 residues in the CDR3. CDR3 nucleotide sequence: TGTGCCAGCAGTGAGACAGCTGAAGCTTTCTTT. Encoded protein: CASSETAEAFF.

The J gene is TRBJ1-2, the V gene TRBV12-3 or TRBV12-4; 8 positions agree with TRBD1. CDR3 length: 13 residues. Losses at the gene ends were 6 bases for V and 7 bases for J; bases not matched to a gene: 7. The CDR3 region is CASSRGQDSGYTF. The CDR3, as DNA: TGTGCCAGCAGCCGGGGACAGGACTCTGGCTACACCTTC.

V usage is TRBV2 and J usage is TRBJ1-2; TRBD1 matches 9 bases. The ends lost 6 bases at V and 5 bases at J; junction bases unmatched: 4. The length of the CDR3 is 13 residues. Germline V gene data show CDR1 as SNHLY and CDR2 as FYNNEI. The CDR3 spells CASRTGGPYGYTF. CDR3 nucleotides: TGTGCCAGCAGGACAGGGGGACCGTATGGCTACACCTTC.

This rearrangement joins TRBV6-2 or TRBV6-3 to TRBJ2-7, with D tentatively TRBD1 (6 bases). With 5 bases removed from V and 10 bases from J, the gap between germline ends came to 12 bases. The CDR3 covers 11 residues. The germline gives CDR1 MNHEY, CDR2 SVGEGT. This CDR3 reads CASSQTGKQYF. For the CDR3, the DNA is TGTGCCAGCAGTCAGACAGGAAAACAGTACTTC.

The rearrangement uses TRBV7-2 and TRBJ1-2, with a tentative D call TRBD1 (6 bases). This CDR3 has 13 residues. CDR1 and CDR2 from the germline V gene are SGHTA and FQGNSA. Trimming removed 5 bases at V and 3 bases at J, with 10 bases between. The CDR3: CASSPPGDYGYTF. CDR3 nucleotides: TGTGCCAGCAGCCCGCCAGGGGACTATGGCTACACCTTC.

The chain combines TRBV27 with TRBJ2-7; 8 positions match TRBD1. V was pared by 5 bases and J by 2 bases, with 20 bases of the junction left unmatched. The CDR3 runs 19 residues. Germline lookup yields CDR1 MNHEY and CDR2 SMNVEV (reference sequence). Written as DNA, the CDR3 is TGTGCCAGCAGTCCCCATCCCGGACAGGGCAAAGCTAATGCCTACGAGCAGTACTTC. It yields the protein CASSPHPGQGKANAYEQYF.

The chain employs TRBV5-1 and TRBJ1-2; no firm D call. Between the trimmed V and J ends, which lost 4 bases and 8 bases, there was a span of 15 bases. The CDR3 covers 13 residues. Germline values: CDR1 SGHRS, CDR2 YFSETQ. As DNA, the CDR3 is TGCGCCAGCAGCACCCCTGCCCGGGGAGGCTACACCTTC. Translation gives CASSTPARGGYTF.

On this clone itself: One junction end disagrees with the germline gene, perhaps due to a read error. In nucleotides, the CDR3 is TGTGCCAGCAGCTTAACCGGACTAGCGGGGGTGACCAATCAGCAGTTCTTC. It encodes CASSLTGLAGVTNQQFF. The V and J genes are TRBV7-3 and TRBJ2-1; 13 bases are shared with TRBD2. CDR1 is SGHTA and CDR2 is FQGTGA in the germline V gene. The CDR3 totals 17 residues.

The V call is TRBV5-4, the J call TRBJ2-1, with 10 bases matching TRBD2. V shed 3 bases, J shed 9 bases, and the junction held 9 bases outside the gene matches. This CDR3 has 15 amino acids. CDR1 and CDR2 (germline): SGHNT, YYREEE (reference sequence). Here the CDR3 reads CASSSGLAVGGEQFF. CDR3 coding DNA: TGTGCCAGCAGCTCCGGACTAGCGGTCGGAGGTGAGCAGTTCTTC. The variable domain in full, completed from reference TRBV5-4 and TRBJ2-1, reads ETGVTQSPTHLIKTRGQQVTLRCSSQSGHNTVSWYQQALGQGPQFIFQYYREEENGRGNFPPRFSGLQFPNYSSELNVNALELDDSALYLCASSSGLAVGGEQFFGPGTRLTVL.

The V call is TRBV29-1, the J call TRBJ2-3, with TRBD1 matching 10 bases. V trimming: 7 bases; J trimming: 4 bases; junction bases outside the gene matches: 5. This CDR3 has 13 residues. Germline V gene data show CDR1 as SQVTM and CDR2 as ANQGSEA. CDR3 bases: TGCAGCGCCTACGGGACAGGGGCAGATACGCAGTATTTT. Its protein product is CSAYGTGADTQYF.

The V and J genes are TRBV14 and TRBJ1-5; D may be TRBD1 (6 bases). This CDR3 is built from 16 residues. CDR1 is SGHDN and CDR2 is FVKESK in the germline V gene. Trimming stripped 1 base from V and 2 bases from J, with 12 bases between. CDR3 sequence: CASSQGTANGNQPQHF. CDR3 coding DNA: TGTGCCAGCAGCCAAGGGACAGCGAATGGCAATCAGCCCCAGCATTTT.

This chain joins TRBV19 and TRBJ1-5; 7 nucleotides align to TRBD1. Looked up from germline, CDR1 is LNHDA and CDR2 is SQIVND (reference sequence). The CDR3 spans 15 residues. J gave up 0 bases and V 4 bases, and 3 bases lay outside the gene matches. CDR3 amino acids: CASSTQGNSNQPQHF. The CDR3 region has the DNA TGTGCCAGTAGTACACAGGGGAATAGCAATCAGCCCCAGCATTTT.

The chain combines TRBV5-1 with TRBJ2-2, with 8 nucleotides matching TRBD2. CDR3 length equals 16 residues. Germline CDR1 is SGHRS and CDR2 is YFSETQ. The V segment lost 1 base and the J segment 4 bases; nucleotides outside the gene matches: 6. The CDR3 here is CASSLRRGASTGELFF. The CDR3 region has the DNA TGCGCCAGCAGCTTGAGGCGGGGGGCCAGCACCGGGGAGCTGTTTTTT.

V is TRBV4-3 and J is TRBJ2-4, with TRBD2 matching 11 bases. This CDR3 is built from 16 residues. Unmatched junction bases numbered 5, after V lost 1 base and J lost 6 bases. Germline loops: CDR1 LGHNA, CDR2 YSLEER. CDR3 sequence (DNA): TGCGCCAGCAGCCAAGTCGGGCTAGCGGGGGGAAACATTCAGTACTTC. Translated, it gives CASSQVGLAGGNIQYF.

CDR3 in amino acids: CAIRKDRGATEAFF. Written as DNA, the CDR3 is TGTGCCATCAGGAAAGACAGGGGGGCAACTGAAGCTTTCTTT. The rearrangement joins TRBV10-3 to TRBJ1-1; TRBD1 matches 9 bases. V dropped 6 bases and J dropped 5; count of bases not matched to a gene: 7. CDR1 ENHRY and CDR2 SYGVKD come from the germline V gene. CDR3 length: 14 residues.

The chain has TRBV11-2 and TRBJ2-1; TRBD1 agrees at 7 bases. CDR1 is SGHAT and CDR2 is FQNNGV in the germline V gene. Unmatched junction bases numbered 5, after V lost 5 bases and J lost 10 bases. There are 12 residues in the CDR3. This CDR3 reads CASSPRDSEQFF. CDR3 nucleotide sequence: TGTGCCAGCAGCCCCCGGGACAGCGAGCAGTTCTTC.

The gene calls are TRBV4-3 and TRBJ1-2, with D perhaps TRBD1 (6 bases). Trimming took off 0 bases at V and 8 bases at J, with 19 bases between the two ends. The CDR3 length is 16 residues. Germline assignment: CDR1 LGHNA and CDR2 YSLEER. Written as DNA, the CDR3 is TGCGCCAGCAGCCAAGATGGCAGGGGACTAGTATTAGGCTACACCTTC. Translation gives CASSQDGRGLVLGYTF.